Judged by abundance, the clone carrying this TCR beta chain is medium-sized. The antigen remains undetermined. The record originates from a study of early T cells in non-severe SARS-CoV-2 infection. Study summary: Sequenced material consisted of bulk RNA (from unsorted whole blood), and chains were unpaired. General study results and limits: Matching with VDJdb favored anti-spike CD8 responses (missing private and CD4 specificities).

In the library, individual cDNA molecules carried attached unique molecular identifiers. MiXCR, run by TCRdb on the 5' RACE reads, gives a single entry per CDR3 protein. Among 45,000 to 60,000 distinct CDR3 sequences listed, roughly 8.8% were seen once. The CDR3 length is 16 residues. Germline values: CDR1 MNHNS, CDR2 SASEGT. V was shortened by 2 bases and J by 0 bases, with 11 bases between the two germline ends. The receptor comes from an adult who was a healthcare worker with PCR-confirmed SARS-CoV-2 infection or an uninfected control (not recorded which). This rearrangement joins TRBV6-1 to TRBJ1-5; D unclear. The sequenced sample consisted of whole blood. The chain's CDR3 is CASSERPHGSNQPQHF. CDR3 nucleotides: TGTGCCAGCAGTGAACGTCCACACGGTAGCAATCAGCCCCAGCATTTT.